These 20 T cell receptor beta chains were all obtained from the same sample, sequenced in a study of cytomegalovirus exposure and HLA in healthy donors. The data were produced by immunoSEQ multiplex PCR, yet TCRdb's version contains in-frame clones alone and is incomplete. The sample holds roughly 140,000 clones; around 88% are singletons and the top ten take around 8%. The source material was PBMCs. These receptors came from a woman under 30 in good health and CMV-seropositive.

The V call is TRBV18, the J call TRBJ2-7; 9 bases fit TRBD2. In germline, CDR1 is KGHSH, CDR2 LQKENI. The CDR3 is 14 residues long. V lost 3 bases, J lost 6 bases, and 6 bases stayed unmatched. The CDR3 is CASSPGLARTEQYF. CDR3 in DNA: TGTGCCAGCTCACCTGGACTAGCGCGTACCGAGCAGTACTTC.

This chain joins TRBV15 and TRBJ2-7; D is unresolved. The germline V and J ends were trimmed by 0 bases and 6 bases, with 6 bases remaining between them. Germline V CDR1 and CDR2: LNHNV, YYDKDF (reference sequence). This CDR3 spans 12 amino acids. The CDR3 DNA reads as TGTGCCACCAGCAGAGATCGGAGCGAGCAGTACTTC. Protein: CATSRDRSEQYF.

The chain employs TRBV28 and TRBJ2-7; tentatively, D is TRBD1 (6 bases). The CDR3 has 12 amino acids. V lost 6 bases and J 7 bases, leaving 13 bases between the germline ends. Germline V gene sequence: CDR1 MDHEN, CDR2 SYDVKM. CDR3 protein: CASSLQGFEQYF. The CDR3, as DNA: TGTGCCAGCAGCCTACAGGGATTTGAGCAGTACTTC.

Worth noting for this clone: Its ends do not fully match the called genes, so a read error is possible. This chain's CDR3 is CASSPFLGSSYEQYF. The CDR3 region has the DNA TGTGCTAGCAGCCCCTTTTTGGGGAGCTCCTACGAGCAGTACTTC. The chain links TRBV7-7 to TRBJ2-7, with a possible D match to TRBD2 (5 bases). The germline gives CDR1 SSHAT, CDR2 FNYEAQ (reference sequence). This CDR3 is built from 15 residues. Based on the CDR3 plus reference TRBV7-7 and TRBJ2-7, the full variable domain is GAGVSQSPRYKVTKRGQDVTLRCDPISSHATLYWYQQALGQGPEFLTYFNYEAQPDKSGLPSDRFSAERPEGSISTLTIQRTEQRDSAMYRCASSPFLGSSYEQYFGPGTRLTVT.

This clone has a single count. The chain is built from TRBV2 and TRBJ1-6; TRBD1 might be the D (6 bases). CDR1 SNHLY and CDR2 FYNNEI come from the germline V gene. Trimming cost V 8 bases and J 4 bases, with 9 bases left between them. CDR3 length equals 13 residues. The CDR3 coding sequence is TGTGCCAGCGGAGGACAGTATAATTCACCCCTCCACTTT. Protein product: CASGGQYNSPLHF. Supplemented by reference TRBV2 and TRBJ1-6, the full variable domain reads EPEVTQTPSHQVTQMGQEVILRCVPISNHLYFYWYRQILGQKVEFLVSFYNNEISEKSEIFDDQFSVERPDGSNFTLKIRSTKLEDSAMYFCASGGQYNSPLHFGNGTRLTVT.

This rearrangement joins TRBV30 to TRBJ2-7; TRBD1 matches 7 bases. Germline V lookup: CDR1 GTSNPN, CDR2 SVGIG (reference sequence). CDR3 length: 14 residues. The trim removed 0 bases at V and 3 bases at J, leaving 5 bases unmatched. The CDR3 DNA reads as TGTGCCTGGAGTGTACATAGGGGGCTCTACGAGCAGTACTTC. This encodes CAWSVHRGLYEQYF.

The chain uses TRBV5-1 and TRBJ2-4, with a weak D call TRBD2 (6 bases). Trimming removed 4 bases from V and 6 bases from J, with 14 bases in between. Germline-derived CDR1 and CDR2 are SGHRS and YFSETQ. This CDR3 is 14 amino acids long. The CDR3 DNA sequence: TGCGCCAGCAGCCCGTCAGCGGGCGCAAACATTCAGTACTTC. Protein: CASSPSAGANIQYF.

The V gene is TRBV6-1, the J gene TRBJ1-5; 7 bases are shared with TRBD1. With V trimmed by 0 bases and J by 1 base, 0 bases remained unmatched. Germline V CDR1 and CDR2: MNHNS, SASEGT. The CDR3 is 15 residues long. CDR3 in DNA: TGTGCCAGCAGTGAAGCAGGGGGCAGCAATCAGCCCCAGCATTTT. Translating it yields CASSEAGGSNQPQHF.

The chain couples TRBV10-3 to TRBJ2-3; 9 bases match TRBD2. Germline-derived CDR1 and CDR2 are ENHRY and SYGVKD. V was clipped by 4 bases and J by 4 bases; unmatched bases: 9. The CDR3 has 16 amino acids. CDR3 loop: CAISVAGEEIADTQYF. CDR3 nucleotides: TGTGCCATCAGTGTAGCGGGAGAAGAGATTGCAGATACGCAGTATTTT.

This clone was seen only a few times. The V and J genes are TRBV27 and TRBJ1-1; unclear D gene. This CDR3 has 14 amino acids. CDR1 is MNHEY, CDR2 SMNVEV, per germline (reference sequence). Between the trimmed V and J ends, which lost 6 bases and 0 bases, there was a span of 11 bases. DNA for the CDR3: TGTGCCAGCAGACTTCTCGGGGTGAACACTGAAGCTTTCTTT. Its protein product is CASRLLGVNTEAFF.

The genes are TRBV10-2 and TRBJ2-7; TRBD2 matches at 10 bases. V lost 4 bases to trimming and J lost 4 bases; unmatched junction nucleotides: 7. This CDR3 comprises 15 residues. The germline gives CDR1 WSHSY, CDR2 SAAADI. The CDR3 DNA is TGCGCCAGCAGTGGGGCTAGCGGGAGAGGGTACGAGCAGTACTTC. It translates to CASSGASGRGYEQYF.

CDR3 DNA: TGTGCCAGCAGCCGAAAGACAGGGGGCAATGAAAAACTGTTTTTT. It is translated as CASSRKTGGNEKLFF. J is TRBJ1-4 and V is TRBV27, with 10 bases that match TRBD1. The ends lost 6 bases at V and 5 bases at J; junction bases unmatched: 6. Per germline, CDR1 MNHEY and CDR2 SMNVEV (reference sequence). The CDR3 has 15 residues.

The rearrangement joins TRBV5-1 to TRBJ2-5; 8 bases agree with TRBD2. The V gene end was trimmed by 0 bases and the J gene end by 2 bases; junction bases not matched to a gene: 6. This CDR3 region has 16 residues. The germline gives CDR1 SGHRS, CDR2 YFSETQ. CDR3 sequence (DNA): TGCGCCAGCAGCTTGGAGGCGGGAGGAGGGCAAGAGACCCAGTACTTC. Protein: CASSLEAGGGQETQYF.

This chain connects TRBV4-3 to TRBJ1-1; D ambiguous. Per the germline V gene, CDR1 is LGHNA and CDR2 is YSLEER. This CDR3 comprises 15 residues. V shed 1 base and J shed 5 bases, with 14 bases lying between them. Here the CDR3 reads CASSQGPGIGTEAFF. Here the CDR3 DNA reads TGCGCCAGCAGCCAAGGTCCGGGGATTGGGACTGAAGCTTTCTTT.

The chain joins TRBV5-1 to TRBJ2-1; tentatively, D is TRBD1 (5 bases). Trimming took 4 bases from V and 4 from J, leaving 18 bases between them. The CDR3 has 16 residues. Germline V gene lookup returns CDR1 SGHRS and CDR2 YFSETQ. The CDR3 bases are TGCGCCAGCAGCCCTAGTGGTACAGGAACGTACAATGAGCAGTTCTTC. Its translation is CASSPSGTGTYNEQFF.

The chain links TRBV30 to TRBJ2-3; 11 bases map to TRBD2. Germline V gives CDR1 GTSNPN, CDR2 SVGIG (reference sequence). V gave up 1 base and J gave up 7 bases; unmatched junction bases: 7. This CDR3 contains 15 residues. The CDR3 nucleotides read TGTGCCTGGAGTGAGGTAGCGGGAGGGCCGAATACGCAGTATTTT. Its protein is CAWSEVAGGPNTQYF. The full variable domain, completed using reference TRBV30 and TRBJ2-3, is SQTIHQWPATLVQPVGSPLSLECTVEGTSNPNLYWYRQAAGRGLQLLFYSVGIGQISSEVPQNLSASRPQDRQFILSSKKLLLSDSGFYLCAWSEVAGGPNTQYFGPGTRLTVL.

The chain couples TRBV7-9 to TRBJ2-1, with D possibly matching TRBD2 (5 bases). Trimming removed 6 bases at V and 0 bases at J, with 15 bases between. The CDR3 has 16 amino acids. Germline assignment: CDR1 SEHNR and CDR2 FQNEAQ (reference sequence). DNA of the CDR3: TGTGCCAGCAGGCCTCGGACGGGAAGCTCCTACAATGAGCAGTTCTTC. The encoded protein is CASRPRTGSSYNEQFF. Together with reference TRBV7-9 and TRBJ2-1, the CDR3 gives the full variable domain: DTGVSQNPRHKITKRGQNVTFRCDPISEHNRLYWYRQTLGQGPEFLTYFQNEAQLEKSRLLSDRFSAERPKGSFSTLEIQRTEQGDSAMYLCASRPRTGSSYNEQFFGPGTRLTVL.

This clone was seen a single time. The chain couples TRBV28 to TRBJ2-7, with D maybe TRBD1 (6 bases). CDR3 length: 16 residues. Germline assignment: CDR1 MDHEN and CDR2 SYDVKM. The ends were cut back, 5 bases at V and 2 bases at J, with 19 bases in the middle. The CDR3 is CASSAPGEGTTYEQYF. The CDR3 region has the DNA TGTGCCAGCAGTGCCCCCGGGGAAGGGACAACCTACGAGCAGTACTTC.

The chain is built from TRBV9 and TRBJ2-7; D may be TRBD2 (7 bases). Germline V gene lookup returns CDR1 SGDLS and CDR2 YYNGEE. CDR3 length equals 13 residues. V was cut by 3 bases and J by 5 bases, with 12 bases left in between. For the CDR3, the DNA is TGTGCCAGCAGCGCCCGAGGGGGGGACGAGCAGTACTTC. It codes for CASSARGGDEQYF.

This clone has a single count. The gene calls are TRBV19 and TRBJ2-2; D is uncertain. Germline-derived CDR1 and CDR2 are LNHDA and SQIVND (reference sequence). Trimming removed 2 bases from V and 0 bases from J, with 13 bases in between. CDR3 length equals 17 residues. In DNA form, the CDR3 reads TGTGCCAGTAGTATAATACAATTAGCCGCGAACACCGGGGAGCTGTTTTTT. Encoded protein: CASSIIQLAANTGELFF.